Below, 8 T cell receptor beta chains from the same sample are listed, as sequenced in a study of shared clonotypes between healthy human individuals. Only in-frame clones appear in the TCRdb table, and some are missing; sequencing was by immunoSEQ multiplex PCR. The profile shows about 2 million clones, 85% to 95% of them singletons. Specimen: naive CD4+ T cells sorted from blood. Sample subset: CD45RA+ positively selected. The receptors come from a man aged 18-30 years in good health.

The chain has TRBV11-3 and TRBJ1-1; D gene ambiguous. Trimming removed 0 bases at V and 4 bases at J, with 12 bases between. Germline V CDR1 and CDR2: SGHNT, YENEEA. This CDR3 contains 15 residues. Written as DNA, the CDR3 is TGTGCCAGCAGCTTAGATCGGGGTTGGTTCACTGAAGCTTTCTTT. Protein product: CASSLDRGWFTEAFF.

The table lists this clone with a count of one. Additional DNA sequences in this sample encode the identical CDR3. This chain links TRBV6-5 with TRBJ2-3, with 7 bases lining up with TRBD2. CDR1 and CDR2 (germline): MNHEY, SVGAGI. The CDR3 is made up of 16 amino acids. Unmatched junction bases numbered 5, after V lost 2 bases and J lost 0 bases. Written as DNA, the CDR3 is TGTGCCAGCAGTTACGGGGGGGGATCCAGCACAGATACGCAGTATTTT. Amino acid sequence: CASSYGGGSSTDTQYF.

The rearrangement links TRBV11-1 to TRBJ2-3; the D call may be TRBD1 or TRBD2 (5 bases each). The V and J ends lost 2 bases and 1 base respectively, with 13 bases between them. Germline V lookup: CDR1 SGHAT, CDR2 FQDESV (reference sequence). The CDR3 covers 16 residues. CDR3 in DNA: TGTGCCAGCAGCTTATTTGCTTCGGGGCGCACAGATACGCAGTATTTT. Its translation: CASSLFASGRTDTQYF.

The V gene is TRBV28, the J gene TRBJ1-2; the match to TRBD1 covers 7 bases. J lost 4 bases, V lost 6 bases, and 11 bases had no gene match. Germline V gene data show CDR1 as MDHEN and CDR2 as SYDVKM. The CDR3 consists of 15 residues. The CDR3 sequence is CASSQPQGGLYGYTF. The DNA for the CDR3 is TGTGCCAGCAGCCAACCGCAGGGGGGCCTCTATGGCTACACCTTC.

This clone was observed once. The CDR3, as DNA: TGTGCCTGGAGTATGGGACAGAAGCTTTTTGAAAAACTGTTTTTT. Its protein is CAWSMGQKLFEKLFF. The chain joins TRBV30 to TRBJ1-4, with 7 bases lining up with TRBD1. The CDR3 is made up of 15 amino acids. Germline CDR1 is GTSNPN and CDR2 is SVGIG (reference sequence). The V segment lost 2 bases and the J segment 7 bases; nucleotides outside the gene matches: 10.

The sample holds one count of this clone. The chain couples TRBV2 to TRBJ1-2; D gene ambiguous. Per germline, CDR1 SNHLY and CDR2 FYNNEI. With 1 base removed from V and 8 bases from J, the gap between germline ends came to 8 bases. This CDR3 contains 12 residues. The CDR3 reads CASSEETVGYTF. In nucleotides, the CDR3 is TGTGCCAGCAGTGAAGAGACTGTCGGCTACACCTTC.

The CDR3 spells CASSRGLAGHNEQFF. DNA of the CDR3: TGTGCCAGTAGTCGGGGACTAGCGGGTCACAATGAGCAGTTCTTC. The chain joins TRBV19 to TRBJ2-1, with 12 bases fitting TRBD2. Germline loops: CDR1 LNHDA, CDR2 SQIVND (reference sequence). CDR3 length: 15 amino acids. V gave up 5 bases and J gave up 5 bases; unmatched junction bases: 4.

This chain joins TRBV18 and TRBJ2-7; 9 nucleotides agree with TRBD1. V was clipped by 2 bases and J by 6 bases; unmatched bases: 8. The CDR3 runs to 15 residues. Germline V CDR1 and CDR2: KGHSH, LQKENI. The CDR3 region is CASSPSRDRASEQYF. The CDR3 DNA reads as TGTGCCAGCTCACCAAGCAGGGACAGGGCTTCCGAGCAGTACTTC.